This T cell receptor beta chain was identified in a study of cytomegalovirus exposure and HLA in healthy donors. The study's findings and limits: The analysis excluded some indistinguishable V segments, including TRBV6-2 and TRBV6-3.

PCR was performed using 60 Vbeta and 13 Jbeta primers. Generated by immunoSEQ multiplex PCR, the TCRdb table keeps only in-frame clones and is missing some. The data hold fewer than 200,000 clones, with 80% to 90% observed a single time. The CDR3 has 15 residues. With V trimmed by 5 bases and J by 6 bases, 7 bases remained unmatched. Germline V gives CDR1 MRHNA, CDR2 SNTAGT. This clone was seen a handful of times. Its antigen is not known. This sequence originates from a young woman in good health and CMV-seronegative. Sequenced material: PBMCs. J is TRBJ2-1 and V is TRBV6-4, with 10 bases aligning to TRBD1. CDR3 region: CASSIGTGEGNEQFF. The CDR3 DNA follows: TGTGCCAGCAGTATCGGGACAGGGGAAGGCAATGAGCAGTTCTTC.